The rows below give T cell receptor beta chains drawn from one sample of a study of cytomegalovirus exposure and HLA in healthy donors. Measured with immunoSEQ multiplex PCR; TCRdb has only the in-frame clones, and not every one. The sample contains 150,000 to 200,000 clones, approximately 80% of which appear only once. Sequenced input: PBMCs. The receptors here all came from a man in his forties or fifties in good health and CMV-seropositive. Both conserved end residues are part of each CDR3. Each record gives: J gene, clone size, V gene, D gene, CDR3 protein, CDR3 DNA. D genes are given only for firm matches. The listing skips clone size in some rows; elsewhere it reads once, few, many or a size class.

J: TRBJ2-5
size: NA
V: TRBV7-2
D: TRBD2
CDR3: CASSSGLVQETQYF
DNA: TGTGCCAGCAGCTCGGGACTAGTCCAAGAGACCCAGTACTTC

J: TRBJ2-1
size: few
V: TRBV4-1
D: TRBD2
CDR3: CASSRRLAGTYNEQFF
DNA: TGCGCCAGCAGCAGACGACTAGCGGGGACTTACAATGAGCAGTTCTTC

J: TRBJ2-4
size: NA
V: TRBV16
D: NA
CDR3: CASSQFRDIQYF
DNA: TGTGCCAGCAGCCAATTCCGGGACATTCAGTACTTC

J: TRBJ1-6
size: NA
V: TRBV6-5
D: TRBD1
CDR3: CASSRGGQALHF
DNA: TGTGCCAGCAGCCGCGGCGGACAGGCCCTCCACTTT

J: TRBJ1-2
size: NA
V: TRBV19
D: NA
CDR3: CASSPGDTYGYTF
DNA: TGTGCCAGTAGCCCCGGTGACACCTATGGCTACACCTTC

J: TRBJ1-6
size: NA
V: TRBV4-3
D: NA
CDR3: CASSQDSGRSPLHF
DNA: TGCGCCAGCAGCCAAGATTCAGGGAGGTCACCCCTCCACTTT

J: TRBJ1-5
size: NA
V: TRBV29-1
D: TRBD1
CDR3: CSVIGGQGAGQPQHF
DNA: TGCAGCGTTATTGGGGGACAGGGGGCTGGTCAGCCCCAGCATTTT

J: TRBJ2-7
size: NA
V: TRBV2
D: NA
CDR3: CASSAGTNYEQYF
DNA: TGTGCCAGCAGCGCCGGGACAAACTACGAGCAGTACTTC

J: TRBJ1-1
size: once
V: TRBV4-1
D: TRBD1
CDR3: CASSHRGGLNTEAFF
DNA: TGCGCCAGCAGCCACCGAGGGGGCTTAAACACTGAAGCTTTCTTT

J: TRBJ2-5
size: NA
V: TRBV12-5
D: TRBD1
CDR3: CASGATGGETQYF
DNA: TGTGCTAGTGGGGCGACAGGGGGCGAGACCCAGTACTTC

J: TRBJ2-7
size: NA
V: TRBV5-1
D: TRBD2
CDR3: CAGSLGEGYEQYF
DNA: TGCGCCGGATCCCTCGGGGAGGGCTACGAGCAGTACTTC

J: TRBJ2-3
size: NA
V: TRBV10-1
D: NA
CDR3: CASSRTSTDTQYF
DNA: TGCGCCAGCAGCCGGACTAGCACAGATACGCAGTATTTT

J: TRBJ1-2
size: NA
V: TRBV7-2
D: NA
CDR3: CASSGYRRGDYGYTF
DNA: TGTGCCAGCAGCGGCTACAGACGGGGGGACTATGGCTACACCTTC

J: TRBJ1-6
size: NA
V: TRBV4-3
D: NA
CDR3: CASSQAQTVNSPLHF
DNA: TGCGCCAGCAGCCAAGCCCAGACAGTTAATTCACCCCTCCACTTT

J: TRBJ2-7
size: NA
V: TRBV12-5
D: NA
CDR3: CASGFNRGEQYF
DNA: TGTGCTAGTGGTTTCAATAGGGGGGAGCAGTACTTC

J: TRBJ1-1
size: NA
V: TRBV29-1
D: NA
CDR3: CSVFWQGVIVPFF
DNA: NA

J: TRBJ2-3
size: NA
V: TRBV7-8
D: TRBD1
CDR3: CADPGQFTDTQYF
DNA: TGTGCCGATCCGGGACAGTTCACAGATACGCAGTATTTT

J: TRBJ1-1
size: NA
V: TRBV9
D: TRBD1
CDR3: CASSRDRGQSEAFF
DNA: TGTGCCAGCAGTAGGGACAGGGGGCAATCTGAAGCTTTCTTT

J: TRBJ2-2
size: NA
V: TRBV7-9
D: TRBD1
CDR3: CASSSGTGIRAGELFF
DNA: TGTGCCAGCAGCTCCGGGACAGGGATAAGGGCCGGGGAGCTGTTTTTT

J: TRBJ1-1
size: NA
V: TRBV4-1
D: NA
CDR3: CASSQDRRNTEAFF
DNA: TGCGCCAGCAGCCAAGATCGGAGGAACACTGAAGCTTTCTTT

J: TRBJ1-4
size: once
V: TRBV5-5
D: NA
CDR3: CASSPLRALANEKLFF
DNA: TGTGCCAGCAGCCCCCTTAGAGCTCTAGCTAATGAAAAACTGTTTTTT

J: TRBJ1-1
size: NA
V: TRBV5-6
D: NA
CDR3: CASSLVGGRDTEAFF
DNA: TGTGCCAGCAGCTTGGTCGGGGGGAGAGACACTGAAGCTTTCTTT

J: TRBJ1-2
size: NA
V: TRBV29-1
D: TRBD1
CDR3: CSASRQGRYGYTF
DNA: TGCAGCGCCTCTCGACAGGGGAGGTATGGCTACACCTTC

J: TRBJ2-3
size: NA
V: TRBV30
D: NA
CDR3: CAWSVLKDTQYF
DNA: TGTGCCTGGAGTGTACTTAAAGATACGCAGTATTTT

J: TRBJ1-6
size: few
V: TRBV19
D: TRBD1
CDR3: CASSIEGQRPAPLHF
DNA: TGTGCCAGTAGTATAGAGGGACAGCGGCCGGCACCCCTCCACTTT

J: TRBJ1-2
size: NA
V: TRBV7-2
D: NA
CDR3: CASRQGGYTF
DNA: TGTGCCAGCAGGCAGGGTGGCTACACCTTC

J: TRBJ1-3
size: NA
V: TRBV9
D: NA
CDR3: CASSVAQGLGSGNTIYF
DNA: TGTGCCAGCAGCGTAGCTCAGGGGCTAGGGTCTGGAAACACCATATATTTT

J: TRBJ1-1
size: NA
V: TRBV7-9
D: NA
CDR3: CASSLGAARNTEAFF
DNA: TGTGCCAGCAGCTTAGGGGCAGCCAGGAACACTGAAGCTTTCTTT

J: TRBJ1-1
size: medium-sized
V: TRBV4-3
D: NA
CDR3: CASSREQGTLTEAFF
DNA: TGCGCCAGCAGCCGTGAGCAGGGGACACTCACTGAAGCTTTCTTT

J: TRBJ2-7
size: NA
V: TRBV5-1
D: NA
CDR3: CASSLGEGSYEQYF
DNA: TGCGCCAGCAGCTTGGGAGAGGGCTCCTACGAGCAGTACTTC

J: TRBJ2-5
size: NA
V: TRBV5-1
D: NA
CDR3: CASSSGVGGQETQYF
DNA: TGCGCCAGCAGCTCTGGGGTCGGGGGACAAGAGACCCAGTACTTC

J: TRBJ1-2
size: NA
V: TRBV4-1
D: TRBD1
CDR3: CASGGPTGIPPGYTF
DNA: TGCGCCAGCGGGGGGCCGACAGGGATTCCACCTGGCTACACCTTC

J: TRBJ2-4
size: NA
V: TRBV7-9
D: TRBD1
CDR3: CASSSSTGAMNRDIQYF
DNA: TGTGCCAGCAGCTCCTCGACAGGGGCCATGAACAGGGACATTCAGTACTTC

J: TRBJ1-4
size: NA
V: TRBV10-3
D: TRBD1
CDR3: CAIRGQVGEKLFF
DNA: TGTGCCATCAGAGGACAGGTCGGCGAAAAACTGTTTTTT

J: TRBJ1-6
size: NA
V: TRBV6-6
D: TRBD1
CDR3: CAARALSGGLNSPLHF
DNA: TGTGCCGCCAGGGCCTTGTCAGGGGGTCTAAATTCACCCCTCCACTTT

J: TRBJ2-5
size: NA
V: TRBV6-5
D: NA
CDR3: CASSYSRRETQYF
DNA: TGTGCCAGCAGTTATTCGCGTCGAGAGACCCAGTACTTC

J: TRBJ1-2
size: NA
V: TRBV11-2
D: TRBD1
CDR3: CASSLDSGQGAGGYTF
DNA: TGTGCCAGCAGCTTAGATTCGGGACAGGGGGCAGGAGGCTACACCTTC

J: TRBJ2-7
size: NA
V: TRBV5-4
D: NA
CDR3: CASSLWGGPGEQYF
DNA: TGTGCCAGCAGCTTGTGGGGGGGCCCGGGGGAGCAGTACTTC

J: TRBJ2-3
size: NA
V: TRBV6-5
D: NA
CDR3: CATQRGGSTDTQYF
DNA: TGTGCCACCCAGAGGGGGGGAAGCACAGATACGCAGTATTTT

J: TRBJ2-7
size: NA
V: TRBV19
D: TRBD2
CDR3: CASGEASSYEQYF
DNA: TGTGCGAGCGGGGAGGCGAGCTCCTACGAGCAGTACTTC

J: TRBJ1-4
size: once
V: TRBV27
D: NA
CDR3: CASSLYRGNEKLFF
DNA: TGTGCCAGCAGTTTATATAGGGGCAATGAAAAACTGTTTTTT

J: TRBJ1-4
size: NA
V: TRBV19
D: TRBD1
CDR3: CASITPGQGSEKLFF
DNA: TGTGCCAGTATCACTCCGGGACAGGGGTCTGAAAAACTGTTTTTT

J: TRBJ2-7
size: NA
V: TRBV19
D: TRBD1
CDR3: CAGSPGQGAYEQYF
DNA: TGTGCCGGTAGTCCGGGACAGGGTGCCTACGAGCAGTACTTC

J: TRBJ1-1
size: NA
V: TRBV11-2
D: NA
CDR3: CASSSTGNTEAFF
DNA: TGTGCCAGCAGCTCGACAGGGAACACTGAAGCTTTCTTT

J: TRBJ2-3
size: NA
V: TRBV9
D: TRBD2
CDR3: CASSVGGTSGGFTDTQYF
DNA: TGTGCCAGCAGCGTAGGAGGGACTAGCGGGGGGTTCACAGATACGCAGTATTTT

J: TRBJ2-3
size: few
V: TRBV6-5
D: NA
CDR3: CASRRTYEATDTQYF
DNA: TGTGCCAGCAGACGAACCTACGAGGCCACAGATACGCAGTATTTT

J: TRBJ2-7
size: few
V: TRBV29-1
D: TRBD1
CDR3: CSVEGDRGRAYEQYF
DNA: TGCAGCGTTGAGGGAGACAGGGGGCGGGCCTACGAGCAGTACTTC

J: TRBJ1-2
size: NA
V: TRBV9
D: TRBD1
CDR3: CASSVETGTSYGYTF
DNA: TGTGCCAGCAGCGTAGAGACAGGGACTAGCTATGGCTACACCTTC

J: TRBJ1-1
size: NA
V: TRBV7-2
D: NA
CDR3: CASSFQGNTEAFF
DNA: TGTGCCAGCAGCTTCCAGGGGAACACTGAAGCTTTCTTT

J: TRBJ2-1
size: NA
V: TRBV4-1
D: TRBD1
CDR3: CASSQDGQGLNEQFF
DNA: TGCGCCAGCAGCCAAGATGGACAGGGGCTCAATGAGCAGTTCTTC

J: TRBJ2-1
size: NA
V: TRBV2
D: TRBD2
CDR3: CASSEGLAGVPYNEQFF
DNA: TGTGCCAGCAGTGAAGGACTAGCGGGGGTTCCATACAATGAGCAGTTCTTC

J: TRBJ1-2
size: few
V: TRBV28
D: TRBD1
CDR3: CASSPSDRVWGYTF
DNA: TGTGCCAGCAGCCCTTCCGACAGGGTATGGGGCTACACCTTC

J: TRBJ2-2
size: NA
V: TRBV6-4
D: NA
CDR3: CASSESGTGELFF
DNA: TGTGCCAGCAGTGAGTCGGGTACCGGGGAGCTGTTTTTT

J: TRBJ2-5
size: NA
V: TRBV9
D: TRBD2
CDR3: CASSVGASGEHKETQYF
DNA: TGTGCCAGCAGCGTAGGGGCTAGCGGGGAGCATAAAGAGACCCAGTACTTC

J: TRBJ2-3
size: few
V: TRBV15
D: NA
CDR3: CATSRAGDSTDTQYF
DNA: TGTGCCACCAGCAGAGCAGGGGATTCCACAGATACGCAGTATTTT

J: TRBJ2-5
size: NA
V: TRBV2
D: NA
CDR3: CASTREETQYF
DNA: TGTGCCAGCACTAGGGAGGAGACCCAGTACTTC

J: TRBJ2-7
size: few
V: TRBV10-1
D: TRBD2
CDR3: CASSEVLAGDLAYEQYF
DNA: TGCGCCAGCAGTGAGGTCCTAGCGGGGGACCTAGCCTACGAGCAGTACTTC

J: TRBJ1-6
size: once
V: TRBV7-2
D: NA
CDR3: CASSVIGWGDSPLHF
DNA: TGTGCCAGCAGCGTTATAGGCTGGGGAGATTCACCCCTCCACTTT

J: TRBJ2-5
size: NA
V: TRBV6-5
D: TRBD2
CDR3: CASSYSGGGRETQYF
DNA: TGTGCCAGCAGTTACTCGGGCGGGGGGCGCGAGACCCAGTACTTC

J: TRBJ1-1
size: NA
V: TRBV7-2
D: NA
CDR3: CASSPAGISNTEAFF
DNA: TGTGCCAGCAGCCCCGCGGGGATCTCGAACACTGAAGCTTTCTTT